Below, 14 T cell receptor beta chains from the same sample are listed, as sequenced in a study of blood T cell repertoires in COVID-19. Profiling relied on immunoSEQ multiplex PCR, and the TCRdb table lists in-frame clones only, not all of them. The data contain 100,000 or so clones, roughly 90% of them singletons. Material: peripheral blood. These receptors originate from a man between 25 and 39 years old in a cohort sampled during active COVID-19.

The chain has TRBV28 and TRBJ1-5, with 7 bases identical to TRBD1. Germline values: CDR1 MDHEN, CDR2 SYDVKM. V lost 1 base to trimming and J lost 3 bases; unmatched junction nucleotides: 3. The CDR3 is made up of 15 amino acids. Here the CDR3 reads CASSLSRGHNQPQHF. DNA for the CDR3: TGTGCCAGCAGTTTATCGAGGGGGCACAATCAGCCCCAGCATTTT.

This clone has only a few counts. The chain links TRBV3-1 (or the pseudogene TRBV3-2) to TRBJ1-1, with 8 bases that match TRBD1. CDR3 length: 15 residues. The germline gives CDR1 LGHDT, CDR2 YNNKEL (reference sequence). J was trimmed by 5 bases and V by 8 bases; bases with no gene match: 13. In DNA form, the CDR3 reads TGTGCCAGCGGCGGACAGGGTGGATCGGAAACTGAAGCTTTCTTT. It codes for CASGGQGGSETEAFF.

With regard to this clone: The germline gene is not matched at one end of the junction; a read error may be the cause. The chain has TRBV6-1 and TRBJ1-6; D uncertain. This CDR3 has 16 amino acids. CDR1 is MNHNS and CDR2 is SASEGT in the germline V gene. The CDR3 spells CASSEGATLYSSPLHF. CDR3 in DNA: TGTGCCAGCAGTGAAGGGGCTACTCTATATAGTTCACCCCTCCACTTT.

The CDR3 is CASSPRDSTSEQYF. The CDR3 DNA reads TGTGCCAGCAGCCCCCGGGACAGTACATCCGAGCAGTACTTC. The chain carries TRBV6-5 and TRBJ2-7, with TRBD1 matching over 7 bases. V trimming: 6 bases; J trimming: 6 bases; junction bases outside the gene matches: 11. The CDR3 extends over 14 amino acids. From germline, CDR1 is MNHEY and CDR2 SVGAGI.

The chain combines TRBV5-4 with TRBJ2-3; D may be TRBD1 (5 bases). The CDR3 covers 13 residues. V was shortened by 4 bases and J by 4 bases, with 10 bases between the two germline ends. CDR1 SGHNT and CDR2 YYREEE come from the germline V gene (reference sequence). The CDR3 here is CASSPQGSDTQYF. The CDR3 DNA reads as TGTGCCAGCAGCCCTCAGGGATCAGATACGCAGTATTTT.

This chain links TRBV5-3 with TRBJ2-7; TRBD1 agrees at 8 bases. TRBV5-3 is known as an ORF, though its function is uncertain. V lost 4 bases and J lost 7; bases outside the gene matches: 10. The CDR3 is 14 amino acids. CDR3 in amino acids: CARSRRLTGEEQYF. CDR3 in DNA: TGTGCCAGAAGCCGCCGCCTGACAGGGGAAGAGCAGTACTTC.

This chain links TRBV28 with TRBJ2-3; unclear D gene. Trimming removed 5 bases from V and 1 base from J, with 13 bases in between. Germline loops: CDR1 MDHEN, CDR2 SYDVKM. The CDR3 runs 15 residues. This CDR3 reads CASSPLLGGTDTQYF. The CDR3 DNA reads TGTGCCAGCAGTCCCCTTCTGGGCGGCACAGATACGCAGTATTTT.

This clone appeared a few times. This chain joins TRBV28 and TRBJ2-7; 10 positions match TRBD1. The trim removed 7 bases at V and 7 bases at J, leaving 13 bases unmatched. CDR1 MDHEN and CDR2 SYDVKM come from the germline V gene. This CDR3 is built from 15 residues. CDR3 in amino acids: CASTPGTGVRLEQYF. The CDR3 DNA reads TGTGCCAGCACCCCCGGGACAGGGGTCCGCTTAGAGCAGTACTTC.

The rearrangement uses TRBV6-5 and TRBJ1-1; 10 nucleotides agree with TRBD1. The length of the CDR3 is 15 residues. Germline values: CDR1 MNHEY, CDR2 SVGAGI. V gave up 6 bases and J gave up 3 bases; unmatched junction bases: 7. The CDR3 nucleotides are TGTGCCAGCAGCCTGGCCGGGACAGGGGACACTGAAGCTTTCTTT. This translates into CASSLAGTGDTEAFF.

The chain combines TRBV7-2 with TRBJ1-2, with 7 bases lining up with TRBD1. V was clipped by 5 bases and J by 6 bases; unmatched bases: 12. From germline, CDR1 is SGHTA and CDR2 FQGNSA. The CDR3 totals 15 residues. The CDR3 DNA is TGTGCCAGCAGCAAGCGACAGGGCATTTTGGATGGCTACACCTTC. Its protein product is CASSKRQGILDGYTF.

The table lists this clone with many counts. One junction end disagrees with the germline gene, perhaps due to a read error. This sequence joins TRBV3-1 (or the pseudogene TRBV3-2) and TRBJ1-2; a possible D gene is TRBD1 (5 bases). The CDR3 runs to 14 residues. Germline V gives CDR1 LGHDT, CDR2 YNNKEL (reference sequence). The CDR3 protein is CASSKEARDYGYTF. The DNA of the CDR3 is TGTGCCAGCAGCAAAGAGGCCAGGGACTATGGCTACACCTTC.

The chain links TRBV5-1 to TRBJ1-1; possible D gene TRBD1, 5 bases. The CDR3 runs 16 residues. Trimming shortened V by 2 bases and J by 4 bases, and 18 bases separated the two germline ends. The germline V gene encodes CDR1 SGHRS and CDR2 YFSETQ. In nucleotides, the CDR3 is TGCGCCAGCAGCTTCTCGGGGGGAATTCGGAGCACTGAAGCTTTCTTT. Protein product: CASSFSGGIRSTEAFF.

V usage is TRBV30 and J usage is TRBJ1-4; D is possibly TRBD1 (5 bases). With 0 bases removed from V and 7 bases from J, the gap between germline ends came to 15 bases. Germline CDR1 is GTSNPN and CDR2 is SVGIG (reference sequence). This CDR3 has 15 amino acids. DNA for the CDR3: TGTGCCTGGAGTGTGGGAATGGGGGAGGGTGAAAAACTGTTTTTT. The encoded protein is CAWSVGMGEGEKLFF.

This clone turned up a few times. CDR3 sequence: CASSSATQRTQYF. CDR3 DNA: TGTGCCAGCAGCTCCGCGACTCAAAGGACCCAGTACTTC. The V and J genes are TRBV7-2 and TRBJ2-5; no clear D. Germline V gene sequence: CDR1 SGHTA, CDR2 FQGNSA. This CDR3 region has 13 residues. The V end was cut by 4 bases, the J end by 7 bases, with 13 bases between.